This T cell receptor (beta chain) was observed in a study of shared clonotypes between healthy human individuals. In the authors' methods: Junction-only sequences without quality scores were provided by ImmunoSEQ, so filtering was different. Clones were sequenced by immunoSEQ multiplex PCR, and TCRdb holds only the in-frame ones, with some missing. That table is the source of V, J and clone size, and D and trimming were worked out from the DNA. The data contain over 950,000 clones, roughly 77% of them seen just once; the ten biggest clones take up 0.85% to 1%. Whole-study findings and limits: Sharing across four donors was highest in naive CD4 (roughly 5%) and lowest in memory CD8 (approximately 0.4%). Non-shared clonotypes were found to have lower generation probabilities than the clonotypes that were shared by all four of the sorted-subset donors.

Comments on this clone: What it binds is unknown.

Germline CDR1 and CDR2: MNHNY and SVGAGI (reference sequence). The CDR3 has 16 residues. After removal of 4 bases from V and 4 bases from J, the junction contained 8 bases not matched to a gene. This TCR was recovered from a man between 18 and 29 years old in good health. Some clones in this sample may be carry-over from other donors' samples. V gene TRBV6-6 combines with J gene TRBJ1-5; 9 nucleotides align to TRBD1. What was sequenced was memory CD4+ T cells from PBMCs. Indicated subset: CD45RA-negative fraction. As DNA, the CDR3 is TGTGCCAGCAGTTCCTTAGACAGGGGGGGAAATCAGCCCCAGCATTTT. This translates into CASSSLDRGGNQPQHF.